One sample yielded the 28 T cell receptor beta chains listed below, sequenced in a study of T cell responses to AZD1222 COVID-19 vaccine. Only in-frame clones appear in the TCRdb table, and some are missing; sequencing was by immunoSEQ multiplex PCR. Of roughly 150,000 clones listed, over 90% are singletons. The specimen comprised peripheral blood, sampled on day 0 of AZD1222 vaccination. Source of these receptors: an adult in good health.

The chain combines TRBV10-2 with TRBJ2-3, with D perhaps matching TRBD2 (5 bases). The ends were cut back, 0 bases at V and 6 bases at J, with 7 bases in the middle. This CDR3 contains 13 residues. Germline V gene lookup returns CDR1 WSHSY and CDR2 SAAADI. DNA of the CDR3: TGCGCCAGCAGTGAGTCCCCGGGGGATACGCAGTATTTT. Amino acid sequence: CASSESPGDTQYF.

The genes are TRBV6-5 and TRBJ1-6; 7 bases are shared with TRBD1. V lost 0 bases, J lost 15 bases, and 8 bases stayed unmatched. The V gene's germline CDR1 is MNHEY and CDR2 SVGAGI. CDR3 length: 14 residues. Written as DNA, the CDR3 is TGTGCCAGCAGTTACTCGGACAGGCCGGATGACCTCCACTTT. Residues: CASSYSDRPDDLHF.

The chain joins TRBV28 to TRBJ2-7; tentatively, D is TRBD1 or TRBD2 (5 bases each). The CDR3 is 14 residues long. Germline CDR1 is MDHEN and CDR2 is SYDVKM. Trimming stripped 2 bases from V and 0 bases from J, with 8 bases between. This chain's CDR3 is CASSLRGGSYEQYF. Here the CDR3 DNA reads TGTGCCAGCAGTTTACGGGGCGGCTCCTACGAGCAGTACTTC.

The gene calls are TRBV19 and TRBJ2-5, with a tentative D call TRBD1 (6 bases). Germline V gene sequence: CDR1 LNHDA, CDR2 SQIVND (reference sequence). Trimming stripped 5 bases from V and 4 bases from J, with 23 bases between. CDR3 length equals 17 residues. As DNA, the CDR3 is TGTGCCAGTAGTCCCCCGTCCCGGGACACTGCGCCAGAGACCCAGTACTTC. Protein: CASSPPSRDTAPETQYF.

The chain is built from TRBV3-1 (or the pseudogene TRBV3-2) and TRBJ1-5, with D possibly matching TRBD1 (5 bases). This CDR3 contains 13 residues. V shed 5 bases and J shed 9 bases, with 14 bases lying between them. Germline-derived CDR1 and CDR2 are LGHDT and YNNKEL (reference sequence). CDR3 region: CASSFRDSGPQHF. CDR3 in DNA: TGTGCCAGCAGCTTCAGGGATTCGGGGCCCCAGCATTTT.

The chain links TRBV11-2 to TRBJ1-5; no reliable D call. V was cut by 3 bases and J by 3 bases, with 6 bases left in between. The CDR3 has 13 residues. Germline V gene data show CDR1 as SGHAT and CDR2 as FQNNGV. The CDR3 loop reads CASSFATNQPQHF. The CDR3 bases are TGTGCCAGCAGCTTCGCCACCAATCAGCCCCAGCATTTT.

The genes are TRBV10-3 and TRBJ2-1, with D perhaps matching TRBD1 (6 bases). Germline V gene lookup returns CDR1 ENHRY and CDR2 SYGVKD. The CDR3 has 14 amino acids. V was trimmed by 0 bases and J by 8 bases, leaving 11 bases between them. The CDR3 DNA follows: TGTGCCATCAGTGAGTCGATTGAGGGGGATGAGCAGTTCTTC. Protein sequence: CAISESIEGDEQFF.

The chain carries TRBV5-1 and TRBJ1-2; 8 nucleotides line up with TRBD1. V trimming: 0 bases; J trimming: 5 bases; junction bases outside the gene matches: 9. CDR1 is SGHRS, CDR2 YFSETQ, per germline. The CDR3 covers 16 residues. The CDR3 region has the DNA TGCGCCAGCAGCTTGGATCTGGACAGGGAGAGTTATGGCTACACCTTC. Amino acids: CASSLDLDRESYGYTF. The whole variable domain, remainder taken from reference TRBV5-1 and TRBJ1-2, is KAGVTQTPRYLIKTRGQQVTLSCSPISGHRSVSWYQQTPGQGLQFLFEYFSETQRNKGNFPGRFSGRQFSNSRSEMNVSTLELGDSALYLCASSLDLDRESYGYTFGSGTRLTVV.

The genes are TRBV28 and TRBJ2-7, with D possibly matching TRBD1 (6 bases). CDR1 and CDR2 (germline): MDHEN, SYDVKM. This CDR3 spans 13 amino acids. Trimming stripped 6 bases from V and 7 bases from J, with 16 bases between. The DNA for the CDR3 is TGTGCCAGCAGCCGGGACACCTTGGGGGAGCAGTACTTC. Amino acid sequence: CASSRDTLGEQYF.

In this sample, this clone turned up a few times. V gene TRBV19 combines with J gene TRBJ1-5, with D tentatively TRBD1 (6 bases). V was clipped by 9 bases and J by 3 bases, with 12 bases between them. The CDR3 is 13 amino acids. CDR1 LNHDA and CDR2 SQIVND come from the germline V gene (reference sequence). The CDR3 sequence: CASSGQNNQPQHF. The CDR3 nucleotides read TGTGCCAGCTCCGGACAGAACAATCAGCCCCAGCATTTT.

This clone was detected once. The chain combines TRBV9 with TRBJ2-5, with no clear D. The CDR3 covers 14 residues. Germline values: CDR1 SGDLS, CDR2 YYNGEE. Trimming cost V 0 bases and J 1 base, with 7 bases left between them. In DNA, the CDR3 is TGTGCCAGCAGCGTAGCTCCCGTCCAAGAGACCCAGTACTTC. Protein: CASSVAPVQETQYF.

The chain links TRBV9 to TRBJ1-6; D unresolved. Trimming pared 0 bases from V and 7 bases from J, leaving 8 bases between. The CDR3 consists of 14 residues. The V gene's germline CDR1 is SGDLS and CDR2 YYNGEE. The CDR3 bases are TGTGCCAGCAGCGTAGGGGTGGGCAATTCACCCCTCCACTTT. Translating gives CASSVGVGNSPLHF.

The genes are TRBV14 and TRBJ2-7; D gene uncertain. CDR1 SGHDN and CDR2 FVKESK come from the germline V gene. There are 15 residues in the CDR3. The V end lost 1 base, the J end lost 3 bases, and 13 bases lay between the germline ends. CDR3 DNA: TGTGCCAGCAGCCAAGTGGGTAGGACCGACTACGAGCAGTACTTC. Translating gives CASSQVGRTDYEQYF.

V gene TRBV27 combines with J gene TRBJ1-6, with 7 positions matching TRBD1. Losses at the gene ends were 6 bases for V and 8 bases for J; bases not matched to a gene: 7. The germline V gene has CDR1 MNHEY and CDR2 SMNVEV (reference sequence). This CDR3 is 14 amino acids long. CDR3 region: CASRPRDSYSPLHF. CDR3 nucleotide sequence: TGTGCCAGCAGGCCCAGGGACAGTTATTCACCCCTCCACTTT.

V is TRBV23-1 and J is TRBJ1-3, with 9 bases that match TRBD1. TRBV23-1 is annotated as an ORF whose role is uncertain. J gave up 3 bases and V 7 bases, and 13 bases lay outside the gene matches. The CDR3 length is 17 residues. Written as DNA, the CDR3 is TGCGCCAGCACCACCTCCGGGACAGGGACGTGTGGAAACACCATATATTTT. Its protein is CASTTSGTGTCGNTIYF.

The CDR3 DNA follows: TGTGCCAGCAGTTACGGTTGGGCCGGCCATTCACCCCTCCACTTT. Its protein is CASSYGWAGHSPLHF. The rearrangement links TRBV6-5 to TRBJ1-6; D gene unclear. Germline loops: CDR1 MNHEY, CDR2 SVGAGI. The CDR3 has 15 residues. Trimming removed 2 bases at V and 8 bases at J, with 13 bases between.

This chain links TRBV3-1 (or the pseudogene TRBV3-2) with TRBJ2-2; D gene unclear. Germline V gene data show CDR1 as LGHDT and CDR2 as YNNKEL (reference sequence). Trimming shortened V by 1 base and J by 4 bases, and 4 bases separated the two germline ends. The CDR3 contains 13 residues. CDR3 DNA sequence: TGTGCCAGCAGCCAAGTGCGCACCGGGGAGCTGTTTTTT. Its translation is CASSQVRTGELFF.

The rearrangement joins TRBV11-3 to TRBJ2-1; TRBD1 is a possible D gene (5 bases). This CDR3 has 13 amino acids. V was clipped by 1 base and J by 8 bases, with 9 bases between them. CDR1 is SGHNT, CDR2 YENEEA, per germline. CDR3 bases: TGTGCCAGCAGCTTAGGACAGAGCCATGAGCAGTTCTTC. Protein product: CASSLGQSHEQFF.

This rearrangement joins TRBV19 to TRBJ2-7; TRBD1 or TRBD2 may be the D gene (5 bases each). V gave up 4 bases and J gave up 0 bases, with 13 bases separating them. The germline V gene has CDR1 LNHDA and CDR2 SQIVND (reference sequence). This CDR3 has 15 residues. CDR3 sequence: CASSKGSPGSYEQYF. The CDR3 DNA reads TGTGCCAGTAGTAAGGGGAGTCCGGGCTCCTACGAGCAGTACTTC.

The rearrangement joins TRBV7-9 to TRBJ2-2; 8 bases line up with TRBD2. CDR1 is SEHNR, CDR2 FQNEAQ, per germline (reference sequence). Unmatched junction bases numbered 8, after V lost 2 bases and J lost 0 bases. The CDR3 length is 18 residues. In DNA form, the CDR3 reads TGTGCCAGCAGCTTACCACTAGCGGAAGCGACGAACACCGGGGAGCTGTTTTTT. Translating gives CASSLPLAEATNTGELFF.

The gene calls are TRBV9 and TRBJ2-1; unclear D gene. The CDR3 length is 14 residues. Trimming removed 1 base from V and 9 bases from J, with 14 bases in between. Germline V CDR1 and CDR2: SGDLS, YYNGEE. The CDR3 is CASSVNIGLAEQFF. DNA for the CDR3: TGTGCCAGCAGCGTAAATATAGGTTTGGCTGAGCAGTTCTTC.

The rearrangement links TRBV9 to TRBJ2-3, with D possibly matching TRBD1 (6 bases). The CDR3 is 14 amino acids. Germline V gene data show CDR1 as SGDLS and CDR2 as YYNGEE. Trimming removed 5 bases at V and 5 bases at J, with 15 bases between. CDR3 sequence: CASSSGVLVDTQYF. The DNA for the CDR3 is TGTGCCAGCAGTTCAGGGGTACTCGTAGATACGCAGTATTTT.

V gene TRBV5-1 combines with J gene TRBJ1-2, with D possibly TRBD1 on 5 matching bases. V was cut by 7 bases and J by 2 bases, with 15 bases left in between. The CDR3 totals 14 residues. Germline V CDR1 and CDR2: SGHRS, YFSETQ. The CDR3 loop is CASSGTARNYGYTF. The CDR3 coding sequence is TGCGCCAGCTCCGGGACGGCGAGAAACTATGGCTACACCTTC.

This clone is a singleton in its sample. The chain carries TRBV5-4 and TRBJ2-1; D is uncertain. Per the germline V gene, CDR1 is SGHNT and CDR2 is YYREEE (reference sequence). There are 14 residues in the CDR3. The V gene lost 0 bases and the J gene lost 6 bases, with 10 bases spanning the gap. The CDR3 DNA is TGTGCCAGCAGCTTGGATTCGGCTACCAATGAGCAGTTCTTC. Protein product: CASSLDSATNEQFF.

The chain joins TRBV7-2 to TRBJ2-1, with D hard to call. Between the trimmed V and J ends, which lost 2 bases and 6 bases, there was a span of 5 bases. The germline V gene encodes CDR1 SGHTA and CDR2 FQGNSA. The length of the CDR3 is 12 residues. CDR3 in amino acids: CASSLNSNEQFF. The CDR3 DNA sequence: TGTGCCAGCAGCTTAAATTCCAATGAGCAGTTCTTC.

The chain is built from TRBV30 and TRBJ1-1; TRBD1 is a possible D gene (5 bases). The CDR3 covers 12 residues. The germline CDR1 and CDR2 sequences are GTSNPN and SVGIG (reference sequence). The V gene lost 0 bases and the J gene lost 6 bases, with 8 bases spanning the gap. This CDR3 reads CAWSVRQPEAFF. The CDR3 DNA sequence: TGTGCCTGGAGTGTACGACAGCCTGAAGCTTTCTTT.

Worth noting for this clone: This may arise from a read error, as a much more abundant clone is one base away. This CDR3 is also generated by other DNA sequences in the sample. The DNA for the CDR3 is TGTGCCAGCAGCTTACAACACGCTGGGGCCAATGTCCTGACTTTC. Encoded protein: CASSLQHAGANVLTF. The gene calls are TRBV7-3 and TRBJ2-6, with D possibly TRBD1 on 5 matching bases. This CDR3 is 15 amino acids long. CDR1 is SGHTA and CDR2 is FQGTGA in the germline V gene.

The chain uses TRBV7-8 and TRBJ1-1; D may be TRBD1 (6 bases). This CDR3 has 14 residues. Germline CDR1 is SGHVS and CDR2 is FQNEAQ. V lost 3 bases and J lost 8, with 16 bases in between. This chain's CDR3 is CASSFKPGHDEAFF. In nucleotides, the CDR3 is TGTGCCAGCAGCTTCAAACCGGGACACGACGAAGCTTTCTTT. Drawing the rest from reference TRBV7-8 and TRBJ1-1, the complete variable domain is GAGVSQSPRYKVAKRGQDVALRCDPISGHVSLFWYQQALGQGPEFLTYFQNEAQLDKSGLPSDRFFAERPEGSVSTLKIQRTQQEDSAVYLCASSFKPGHDEAFFGQGTRLTVV.